This entry lists 14 T cell receptor beta chains sequenced from one sample in a study of T cells after yellow fever vaccination. TCRdb analysed the 5' RACE reads with MiXCR anew, one entry per CDR3 protein. The sample carries approximately 260,000 distinct CDR3 sequences, about 5.2% recorded once. The sequencing here drew on CD4+ T cells sorted from PBMCs, taken on the day of the yellow fever booster vaccination. All receptors come from a man aged 18 to 30 who received the YFV17D yellow fever vaccine.

This clonotype was seen a handful of times. The chain has TRBV6-2 or TRBV6-3 and TRBJ2-2; no firm D call. CDR1 is MNHEY and CDR2 is SVGEGT in the germline V gene. This CDR3 has 17 amino acids. Trimming stripped 1 base from V and 3 bases from J, with 15 bases between. The CDR3 DNA sequence: TGTGCCAGCAGTTACTTCATTTTGGACGCTTACACCGGGGAGCTGTTTTTT. Translated: CASSYFILDAYTGELFF.

The J gene is TRBJ2-7, the V gene TRBV27; TRBD2 aligns across 8 bases. Germline loops: CDR1 MNHEY, CDR2 SMNVEV (reference sequence). The trim removed 5 bases at V and 3 bases at J, leaving 9 bases unmatched. CDR3 length: 15 amino acids. The CDR3 DNA reads as TGTGCCAGCAGTCCCTCCCGGGGGGGGGACTACGAGCAGTACTTC. Amino acid sequence: CASSPSRGGDYEQYF.

The V call is TRBV18, the J call TRBJ1-2; D might be TRBD1 (6 bases). V was clipped by 3 bases and J by 8 bases, with 10 bases between them. The CDR3 has 12 amino acids. The germline gives CDR1 KGHSH, CDR2 LQKENI. The CDR3 nucleotides read TGTGCCAGCTCACCCAAACAGGGAGGCTACACCTTC. This codes for CASSPKQGGYTF.

This clonotype showed up many times. The chain links TRBV11-2 to TRBJ2-7; TRBD1 or TRBD2 may be the D gene (5 bases each). CDR3 length: 13 amino acids. Between the trimmed V and J ends, which lost 5 bases and 4 bases, there was a span of 12 bases. From germline, CDR1 is SGHAT and CDR2 FQNNGV. The CDR3 sequence: CASSRDGWYEQYF. The DNA of the CDR3 is TGTGCCAGCAGCCGGGACGGCTGGTACGAGCAGTACTTC. Supplemented by reference TRBV11-2 and TRBJ2-7, the full variable domain reads EAGVAQSPRYKIIEKRQSVAFWCNPISGHATLYWYQQILGQGPKLLIQFQNNGVVDDSQLPKDRFSAERLKGVDSTLKIQPAKLEDSAVYLCASSRDGWYEQYFGPGTRLTVT.

This clonotype was observed a few times. The rearrangement links TRBV12-3 or TRBV12-4 to TRBJ2-2; D perhaps matches TRBD1 (7 bases). The CDR3 is 14 amino acids. Between the trimmed V and J ends, which lost 8 bases and 4 bases, there was a span of 14 bases. CDR3 DNA sequence: TGTGCCAGCGCCAACAGGGGAGGCACCGGGGAGCTGTTTTTT. Its protein is CASANRGGTGELFF.

This clonotype has a count of ten or more. The chain joins TRBV3-2 to TRBJ2-7; the tabulated D call, TRBD1, remains unverified against the DNA. TRBV3-2 is designated a pseudogene. The CDR3 is 14 residues long. CDR3 residues: CASSHRTENYEQYF. The CDR3 region has the DNA TGTGCCAGCAGCCATAGGACAGAAAATTACGAGCAGTACTTC.

This clonotype was counted at least ten times. The V gene is TRBV6-5, the J gene TRBJ1-2; the D gene is possibly TRBD1 (5 bases). Trimming stripped 6 bases from V and 8 bases from J, with 16 bases between. Germline assignment: CDR1 MNHEY and CDR2 SVGAGI. This CDR3 spans 13 amino acids. Here the CDR3 DNA reads TGTGCCAGCAGCTATGAAAACTGGGGCGGCTACACCTTC. This translates into CASSYENWGGYTF.

This chain connects TRBV3-1 to TRBJ2-2, with unresolved D. With 2 bases removed from V and 6 bases from J, the gap between germline ends came to 7 bases. CDR1 is LGHDT, CDR2 YNNKEL, per germline (reference sequence). The CDR3 length is 13 residues. CDR3 residues: CASSQYLAGELFF. In DNA, the CDR3 is TGTGCCAGCAGCCAATACCTCGCCGGGGAGCTGTTTTTT.

At least ten counts were recorded for this clonotype. The V gene is TRBV6-5, the J gene TRBJ1-2; tentatively, D is TRBD1 (5 bases). With 6 bases removed from V and 0 bases from J, the gap between germline ends came to 14 bases. Looked up from germline, CDR1 is MNHEY and CDR2 is SVGAGI. The CDR3 extends over 15 amino acids. The CDR3 reads CASSPQGYTNYGYTF. DNA for the CDR3: TGTGCCAGCAGCCCTCAGGGATACACTAACTATGGCTACACCTTC.

This clonotype was picked up a small number of times. The gene calls are TRBV20-1 and TRBJ1-1, with TRBD1 matching over 10 bases. CDR3 size: 13 residues. Germline CDR1 is DFQATT and CDR2 is SNEGSKA (reference sequence). The V and J ends lost 0 bases and 9 bases, in that order; junction bases with no gene match: 4. The CDR3 nucleotides read TGCAGTGCTAGAGATAGGGGACAGGGGAAAGCTTTCTTT. This gives the protein CSARDRGQGKAFF.

The chain couples TRBV5-1 to TRBJ2-1; TRBD2 is a possible D gene (5 bases). Trimming removed 3 bases from V and 10 bases from J, with 20 bases in between. The CDR3 is made up of 15 amino acids. The V gene's germline CDR1 is SGHRS and CDR2 YFSETQ. The CDR3 loop is CASSSLGSSDYEQFF. As DNA, the CDR3 is TGCGCCAGCAGCTCCTTGGGATCGTCAGACTACGAGCAGTTCTTC.

In its sample, this clonotype was seen many times. The chain has TRBV5-1 and TRBJ1-2, with 8 nucleotides matching TRBD1. CDR3 length: 16 amino acids. CDR1 and CDR2 (germline): SGHRS, YFSETQ. Trimming at V came to 0 bases and at J to 6 bases, leaving 10 bases not matched to a gene. As DNA, the CDR3 is TGCGCCAGCAGCTTGGCCCCAGGGGGCGCGGGAGATGGCTACACCTTC. This gives the protein CASSLAPGGAGDGYTF.

This clonotype has ten or more counts. The chain employs TRBV7-2 and TRBJ2-3; tentatively, D is TRBD2 (5 bases). Germline CDR1 SGHTA, CDR2 FQGNSA. This CDR3 spans 15 amino acids. The V and J ends lost 5 bases and 0 bases respectively, with 12 bases between them. The CDR3 bases are TGTGCCAGCAGCCCACCGAGGGTGAGCACAGATACGCAGTATTTT. Translated, it gives CASSPPRVSTDTQYF.

This clonotype was recorded a few times. The rearrangement joins TRBV7-2 to TRBJ1-1; no reliable D call. Germline CDR1 SGHTA, CDR2 FQGNSA. Trimming stripped 2 bases from V and 5 bases from J, with 6 bases between. This CDR3 has 12 amino acids. This CDR3 is CASSLKLTEAFF. CDR3 bases: TGTGCCAGCAGCTTAAAACTGACTGAAGCTTTCTTT.